This T cell receptor beta chain derives from a study of T cell responses to AZD1222 COVID-19 vaccine. TCRdb's table, derived via immunoSEQ multiplex PCR, lists solely in-frame clones and lacks some. The sample consists of approximately 180,000 clones, roughly nine tenths of them appearing once. The CDR3 is 14 amino acids. V lost 4 bases to trimming and J lost 6 bases, with 15 bases between them. Germline CDR1 LNHDA, CDR2 SQIVND (reference sequence). The source of this sequence is an adult who received the MenACWY meningococcal vaccine as a control. Sequenced here: peripheral blood, sampled 28 days after the second dose of the MenACWY control vaccine. The chain carries TRBV19 and TRBJ1-1, with a tentative D call TRBD1 (6 bases). The CDR3 is CASSTGQIRAEAFF. For the CDR3, the DNA is TGTGCCAGTAGTACAGGACAGATTCGCGCTGAAGCTTTCTTT.